One T cell receptor beta chain is described in this entry. Its antigen is not known. Other DNA sequences in the same sample also yield this CDR3. Amplification used 60 Vbeta primers and 13 Jbeta primers. Original processing methods: There were tens of millions of unique TCR beta chains by a later count, and some 11 million of them were shared. The assay was immunoSEQ multiplex PCR, and TCRdb's table has in-frame clones only and misses some. V, J and clone size derive from that table, while D and trimming were established from the DNA sequence. The table shows some 130,000 clones, with roughly four fifths occurring only once. The CDR3 contains 13 residues. Per the germline V gene, CDR1 is MNHEY and CDR2 is SMNVEV (reference sequence). The V gene lost 2 bases and the J gene lost 6 bases, with 8 bases spanning the gap. The data are from a study of cytomegalovirus exposure and HLA in healthy donors. Study conclusions and caveats: For most TCR beta V segments, an earlier analysis put the productive rate at about 87% or about 30% of the time.

The chain employs TRBV27 and TRBJ2-1; a weak D match, TRBD2 (5 bases). The specimen sequenced was PBMCs. This TCR derives from a boy aged 5-17 years in good health and CMV-seronegative. The CDR3 sequence is CASSLSGGNEQFF. The CDR3 DNA reads TGTGCCAGCAGTTTAAGCGGAGGCAATGAGCAGTTCTTC.